The 29 T cell receptor beta chains presented below share a single source sample, sequenced in a study of monozygotic twins with inflammatory bowel disease. TCRdb reprocessed the 5' RACE reads and stores each CDR3 protein as one record, lacking DNA. Its table records some 400,000 distinct CDR3 sequences. Sequencing was carried out using blood. All receptors come from a human donor with ulcerative colitis or Crohn's disease, or a healthy co-twin of an affected twin (not recorded which).

The V call is TRBV7-8, the J call TRBJ2-3; TCRdb reports TRBD1, a call that lacks DNA to check it against. The germline gives CDR1 SGHVS, CDR2 FQNEAQ. The CDR3 is made up of 14 amino acids. The CDR3 sequence: CASRPGGRADTQYF. The variable domain in full, with the rest retrieved from reference TRBV7-8 and TRBJ2-3, is GAGVSQSPRYKVAKRGQDVALRCDPISGHVSLFWYQQALGQGPEFLTYFQNEAQLDKSGLPSDRFFAERPEGSVSTLKIQRTQQEDSAVYLCASRPGGRADTQYFGPGTRLTVL.

V and J are TRBV5-8 and TRBJ2-3; the D call of TRBD2 rests on TCRdb alone, since no DNA is present to check it. CDR1 SGHTS and CDR2 YDEGEE come from the germline V gene. The CDR3 is 17 residues long. The CDR3: CASSLGQLRAGTDTQYF.

This chain uses TRBV7-8 with TRBJ2-3; the D call from TCRdb, TRBD2, cannot be confirmed without DNA. Per germline, CDR1 SGHVS and CDR2 FQNEAQ. This CDR3 comprises 16 residues. The CDR3 loop reads CASSLKNSGSTDTQYF.

This chain connects TRBV5-1 to TRBJ2-5; TCRdb's D call, TRBD2, is unchecked because there is no DNA. Germline loops: CDR1 SGHRS, CDR2 YFSETQ. The CDR3 loop spans 17 amino acids. The CDR3 reads CASSLDGGTSGAETQYF.

The chain joins TRBV10-3 to TRBJ1-1; TCRdb picks TRBD1, but there is no DNA to check that call. Germline CDR1 is ENHRY and CDR2 is SYGVKD. This CDR3 comprises 14 residues. The CDR3 loop is CAIRGSETDTEAFF.

CDR3 in amino acids: CASSSQPGQIYEQYF. The V and J genes are TRBV5-5 and TRBJ2-7; TCRdb's D gene call, TRBD1, goes unchecked for lack of DNA. The CDR3 has 15 residues. Germline V gene lookup returns CDR1 SGHKS and CDR2 YYEKEE (reference sequence).

The chain couples TRBV20-1 to TRBJ1-5; the D gene TCRdb calls, TRBD1, cannot be checked with no DNA. Germline-derived CDR1 and CDR2 are DFQATT and SNEGSKA (reference sequence). The CDR3 totals 14 residues. The CDR3 spells CSAPPLGSNQPQHF.

The rearrangement uses TRBV7-2 and TRBJ1-1; TCRdb's D call of TRBD1 is untestable without DNA. This CDR3 is 17 amino acids long. Germline V gene sequence: CDR1 SGHTA, CDR2 FQGNSA. CDR3 amino acids: CASSLALGGLKDTEAFF.

The CDR3 protein is CASRRGRFYEQYF. This chain uses TRBV5-1 with TRBJ2-7. This CDR3 has 13 amino acids. Germline V lookup: CDR1 SGHRS, CDR2 YFSETQ.

The rearrangement joins TRBV9 to TRBJ2-1; TCRdb names TRBD1, which stays unverified in the absence of DNA. This CDR3 is 15 amino acids long. Germline V gives CDR1 SGDLS, CDR2 YYNGEE. The CDR3 loop is CASSPLGDSINEQFF.

The chain recombines TRBV5-1 with TRBJ2-1; as DNA is missing, the TRBD2 call by TCRdb cannot be tested. The germline CDR1 and CDR2 sequences are SGHRS and YFSETQ. The length of the CDR3 is 17 residues. CDR3 sequence reads: CASSFQWGGGAVNEQFF.

This chain connects TRBV6-5 to TRBJ1-1. CDR3 length: 13 amino acids. Looked up from germline, CDR1 is MNHEY and CDR2 is SVGAGI. CDR3 protein: CASSYRERTEAFF.

The rearrangement uses TRBV9 and TRBJ2-3. The CDR3 is 15 residues long. Germline CDR1 and CDR2: SGDLS and YYNGEE. The CDR3 loop reads CASSVAPTHTDTQYF.

The chain uses TRBV27 and TRBJ1-1; checking the TCRdb D call of TRBD1 is not possible without DNA. The CDR3 covers 14 residues. CDR1 and CDR2 from the germline V gene are MNHEY and SMNVEV (reference sequence). CDR3 sequence reads: CASSLGQGETEAFF.

This chain joins TRBV11-1 and TRBJ2-1; absent DNA, TCRdb's TRBD1 call cannot be checked. Germline loops: CDR1 SGHAT, CDR2 FQDESV (reference sequence). This CDR3 has 16 residues. The chain's CDR3 is CASSLGDRGLYNEQFF.

The rearrangement joins TRBV7-2 to TRBJ2-7; TCRdb picks TRBD1, but there is no DNA to check that call. Germline loops: CDR1 SGHTA, CDR2 FQGNSA. The length of the CDR3 is 14 residues. The CDR3 is CASSRDGANYEQYF.

The V call is TRBV12-3 or TRBV12-4, the J call TRBJ2-1; TCRdb gives TRBD2 as the D gene, but with no DNA this cannot be confirmed. CDR3 length: 15 residues. The chain's CDR3 is CASRTTGTSYNEQFF.

This rearrangement joins TRBV5-1 to TRBJ2-3; without DNA, the TCRdb call of TRBD2 cannot be checked. CDR1 is SGHRS and CDR2 is YFSETQ in the germline V gene. The CDR3 totals 15 residues. CDR3 amino acids: CASTAGGRGADTQYF.

This chain links TRBV28 with TRBJ2-3. There are 13 residues in the CDR3. The germline V gene encodes CDR1 MDHEN and CDR2 SYDVKM. CDR3 in amino acids: CASRNLGVDTQYF.

The chain has TRBV30 and TRBJ1-3; TCRdb gives TRBD1 as the D gene, but with no DNA this cannot be confirmed. The length of the CDR3 is 14 residues. Germline assignment: CDR1 GTSNPN and CDR2 SVGIG (reference sequence). The CDR3 region is CAWSVLGGGNTIYF.

The gene calls are TRBV28 and TRBJ2-3; the D call of TRBD1 rests on TCRdb alone, since no DNA is present to check it. Germline loops: CDR1 MDHEN, CDR2 SYDVKM. This CDR3 region has 19 residues. This CDR3 is CASSTRTGLAPGGTDTQYF. The complete variable domain, with remaining parts taken from reference TRBV28 and TRBJ2-3, reads DVKVTQSSRYLVKRTGEKVFLECVQDMDHENMFWYRQDPGLGLRLIYFSYDVKMKEKGDIPEGYSVSREKKERFSLILESASTNQTSMYLCASSTRTGLAPGGTDTQYFGPGTRLTVL.

The chain uses TRBV20-1 and TRBJ2-5; the D gene TCRdb calls, TRBD2, cannot be checked with no DNA. The CDR3 sequence is 15 residues long. CDR1 is DFQATT and CDR2 is SNEGSKA in the germline V gene (reference sequence). The chain's CDR3 is CSARGGQGSQETQYF.

The CDR3 loop reads CASSSLGSLPYEQYF. The chain employs TRBV27 and TRBJ2-7; with no DNA, the TCRdb D assignment of TRBD2 cannot be verified. From germline, CDR1 is MNHEY and CDR2 SMNVEV (reference sequence). The CDR3 contains 15 residues.

The chain has TRBV7-2 and TRBJ2-3; TCRdb's assignment of TRBD2 cannot be checked, as there is no DNA. The CDR3 contains 16 residues. Germline V CDR1 and CDR2: SGHTA, FQGNSA. CDR3 in amino acids: CASSLGGALSTDTQYF.

The chain is built from TRBV5-1 and TRBJ1-4; TCRdb's D call of TRBD1 is untestable without DNA. The CDR3 totals 15 residues. From germline, CDR1 is SGHRS and CDR2 YFSETQ. CDR3 amino acids: CASKFGDQGNEKLFF.

The chain carries TRBV20-1 and TRBJ2-5; TCRdb's assignment of TRBD2 cannot be checked, as there is no DNA. This CDR3 region has 14 residues. Germline lookup yields CDR1 DFQATT and CDR2 SNEGSKA (reference sequence). This chain's CDR3 is CSARSGGALETQYF.

The rearrangement links TRBV19 to TRBJ2-2; the TRBD1 assignment by TCRdb is unverifiable without DNA. Germline V CDR1 and CDR2: LNHDA, SQIVND (reference sequence). The CDR3 loop spans 12 amino acids. CDR3 in amino acids: CASKGSGGELFF.

The chain has TRBV6-5 and TRBJ2-7; TCRdb calls TRBD1, which cannot be checked without DNA. The germline V gene encodes CDR1 MNHEY and CDR2 SVGAGI. This CDR3 comprises 14 residues. CDR3 in amino acids: CASSYRDRGYEQYF.

The V gene is TRBV19, the J gene TRBJ2-7; the TRBD2 assignment by TCRdb is unverifiable without DNA. CDR1 LNHDA and CDR2 SQIVND come from the germline V gene (reference sequence). There are 13 residues in the CDR3. This CDR3 is CASSIVAGNEQYF.